A single sample gave rise to the 26 T cell receptor beta chains below, sequenced in a study of shared clonotypes between healthy human individuals. Sequencing was performed with immunoSEQ multiplex PCR; in TCRdb, only in-frame clones are kept and a portion is missing. The sample includes about 1.5 million clones, around 98% seen only once; the top ten take roughly 0.45%. Material for sequencing was naive CD4+ T cells sorted from blood. Subset indicated: CD45RA+ positively selected. The receptors stem from a man aged 25 to 45 in good health.

The gene calls are TRBV7-9 and TRBJ1-1; 12 positions match TRBD1. J lost 0 bases, V lost 5 bases, and 4 bases had no gene match. The CDR3 length is 16 residues. Germline-derived CDR1 and CDR2 are SEHNR and FQNEAQ (reference sequence). In nucleotides, the CDR3 is TGTGCCAGCAGCGCCGGGACAGGGGGCATGAACACTGAAGCTTTCTTT. This gives the protein CASSAGTGGMNTEAFF.

The chain links TRBV7-9 to TRBJ1-2; no clear D gene. CDR3 length: 13 amino acids. V was cut by 5 bases and J by 5 bases, with 12 bases left in between. The V gene's germline CDR1 is SEHNR and CDR2 FQNEAQ (reference sequence). CDR3 nucleotides: TGTGCCAGCAGCCCGACGGAATATTATGGCTACACCTTC. Its protein product is CASSPTEYYGYTF.

This chain links TRBV6-5 with TRBJ2-7; no clear D gene. The germline V gene has CDR1 MNHEY and CDR2 SVGAGI. The V and J ends lost 6 bases and 1 base respectively, with 13 bases between them. The CDR3 contains 14 residues. CDR3 region: CASSPEWASYEQYF. The CDR3 coding sequence is TGTGCCAGCAGCCCCGAGTGGGCGTCCTACGAGCAGTACTTC.

The chain employs TRBV11-1 and TRBJ2-7; D not certain. The V and J ends lost 5 bases and 6 bases respectively, with 14 bases between them. CDR3 length: 13 amino acids. The germline V gene encodes CDR1 SGHAT and CDR2 FQDESV (reference sequence). This chain's CDR3 is CASSPGSSGEQYF. The CDR3 bases are TGTGCCAGCAGCCCCGGGTCGTCCGGCGAGCAGTACTTC.

The rearrangement uses TRBV2 and TRBJ1-5, with D possibly being TRBD1 (5 bases). This CDR3 comprises 16 residues. V lost 5 bases to trimming and J lost 5 bases, with 19 bases between them. CDR1 SNHLY and CDR2 FYNNEI come from the germline V gene. Here the CDR3 reads CASSIGGVQLDQPQHF. The CDR3 bases are TGTGCCAGCAGTATCGGGGGAGTTCAGTTGGATCAGCCCCAGCATTTT.

The V call is TRBV5-1, the J call TRBJ2-1, with D perhaps matching TRBD2 (5 bases). This CDR3 has 17 residues. CDR1 is SGHRS and CDR2 is YFSETQ in the germline V gene. V lost 4 bases and J 7 bases, leaving 24 bases between the germline ends. CDR3 in amino acids: CASSRGVRVALENEQFF. Written as DNA, the CDR3 is TGCGCCAGCAGCCGGGGTGTACGGGTGGCCCTAGAAAATGAGCAGTTCTTC. Variable domain in full (rest from reference TRBV5-1 and TRBJ2-1): KAGVTQTPRYLIKTRGQQVTLSCSPISGHRSVSWYQQTPGQGLQFLFEYFSETQRNKGNFPGRFSGRQFSNSRSEMNVSTLELGDSALYLCASSRGVRVALENEQFFGPGTRLTVL.

The V gene is TRBV30, the J gene TRBJ1-4, with 8 bases aligning to TRBD1. The CDR3 runs 13 residues. Germline lookup yields CDR1 GTSNPN and CDR2 SVGIG (reference sequence). V was pared by 8 bases and J by 8 bases, with 10 bases of the junction left unmatched. The CDR3 sequence: CALEQGVSEKLFF. CDR3 DNA sequence: TGTGCCCTGGAACAGGGGGTTTCGGAAAAACTGTTTTTT.

V and J are TRBV7-2 and TRBJ2-7; D might be TRBD1 (5 bases). Trimming took off 0 bases at V and 3 bases at J, with 24 bases between the two ends. Germline loops: CDR1 SGHTA, CDR2 FQGNSA. This CDR3 has 19 residues. For the CDR3, the DNA is TGTGCCAGCAGCTTAGCAGGGTTTGGCTCTTGGGGCCAGAACTACGAGCAGTACTTC. It is translated as CASSLAGFGSWGQNYEQYF.

The chain is built from TRBV30 and TRBJ1-4; 7 bases are shared with TRBD1. V gave up 0 bases and J gave up 7 bases; unmatched junction bases: 11. The CDR3 runs 16 residues. Germline V CDR1 and CDR2: GTSNPN, SVGIG (reference sequence). The DNA of the CDR3 is TGTGCCTGGAGTGTGGTCCAGGACAGGATCGGTGAAAAACTGTTTTTT. Protein sequence: CAWSVVQDRIGEKLFF. Full variable domain (missing parts from reference TRBV30 and TRBJ1-4): SQTIHQWPATLVQPVGSPLSLECTVEGTSNPNLYWYRQAAGRGLQLLFYSVGIGQISSEVPQNLSASRPQDRQFILSSKKLLLSDSGFYLCAWSVVQDRIGEKLFFGSGTQLSVL.

The gene calls are TRBV28 and TRBJ1-5; no firm D call. Germline CDR1 is MDHEN and CDR2 is SYDVKM. This CDR3 is built from 15 residues. V shed 7 bases and J shed 9 bases, with 22 bases lying between them. Here the CDR3 reads CASKAGGVDERPQHF. The CDR3, as DNA: TGTGCCAGCAAGGCCGGAGGAGTTGATGAGCGGCCCCAGCATTTT.

The chain is built from TRBV11-2 and TRBJ2-7, with TRBD2 matching over 7 bases. V gave up 10 bases and J gave up 0 bases; unmatched junction bases: 6. Germline CDR1 is SGHAT and CDR2 is FQNNGV. CDR3 length: 13 residues. The CDR3 nucleotides read TGTGCCACCCGGCGGGGGAGCTCCTACGAGCAGTACTTC. Translation gives CATRRGSSYEQYF.

The chain has TRBV9 and TRBJ2-5; 8 nucleotides match TRBD2. J lost 2 bases, V lost 0 bases, and 3 bases had no gene match. CDR1 and CDR2 from the germline V gene are SGDLS and YYNGEE. The CDR3 length is 15 residues. This CDR3 is CASSVALAGQETQYF. The CDR3, as DNA: TGTGCCAGCAGCGTAGCTTTAGCGGGACAAGAGACCCAGTACTTC.

The V gene is TRBV18, the J gene TRBJ2-3; 8 positions agree with TRBD2. V trimming: 2 bases; J trimming: 2 bases; junction bases outside the gene matches: 6. CDR3 length: 16 amino acids. Germline V gives CDR1 KGHSH, CDR2 LQKENI. This CDR3 reads CASSPDRAGVTDTQYF. The CDR3 DNA is TGTGCCAGCTCACCAGATCGAGCGGGGGTCACAGATACGCAGTATTTT.

The V call is TRBV9, the J call TRBJ1-3; 9 positions agree with TRBD1. The CDR3 totals 17 residues. CDR1 and CDR2 (germline): SGDLS, YYNGEE. After removal of 3 bases from V and 4 bases from J, the junction contained 11 bases not matched to a gene. CDR3 loop: CASSGLPGQGSGNTIYF. CDR3 bases: TGTGCCAGCAGCGGCTTACCGGGACAGGGTTCGGGAAACACCATATATTTT.

V gene TRBV4-1 combines with J gene TRBJ1-1; D unresolved. Trimming cost V 4 bases and J 0 bases, with 9 bases left between them. Germline CDR1 is MGHRA and CDR2 is YSYEKL. The CDR3 contains 14 residues. CDR3 loop: CASSPDLMNTEAFF. The CDR3, as DNA: TGCGCCAGCAGCCCCGACCTCATGAACACTGAAGCTTTCTTT.

J is TRBJ2-2 and V is TRBV9; tentatively, D is TRBD1 or TRBD2 (5 bases each). CDR3 length: 16 residues. The V gene's germline CDR1 is SGDLS and CDR2 YYNGEE. The ends were cut back, 4 bases at V and 0 bases at J, with 13 bases in the middle. DNA of the CDR3: TGTGCCAGCAGCCGAGGGACGGGGCCGAACACCGGGGAGCTGTTTTTT. Residues: CASSRGTGPNTGELFF.

The genes are TRBV7-9 and TRBJ1-1; unclear D gene. V was pared by 2 bases and J by 0 bases, with 7 bases between. Germline V CDR1 and CDR2: SEHNR, FQNEAQ (reference sequence). The CDR3 is 14 amino acids. The chain's CDR3 is CASSLRGLNTEAFF. In DNA, the CDR3 is TGTGCCAGCAGCTTACGAGGGTTGAACACTGAAGCTTTCTTT. Supplemented by reference TRBV7-9 and TRBJ1-1, the full variable domain reads DTGVSQNPRHKITKRGQNVTFRCDPISEHNRLYWYRQTLGQGPEFLTYFQNEAQLEKSRLLSDRFSAERPKGSFSTLEIQRTEQGDSAMYLCASSLRGLNTEAFFGQGTRLTVV.

The chain employs TRBV7-3 and TRBJ2-1; D may correspond to TRBD1 or TRBD2 (7 bases each). Per germline, CDR1 SGHTA and CDR2 FQGTGA. The V gene lost 5 bases and the J gene lost 0 bases, with 14 bases spanning the gap. The CDR3 loop spans 16 amino acids. CDR3 DNA: TGTGCCAGCAGCCGAGGGGGCGGGAGCTCCTACAATGAGCAGTTCTTC. It translates to CASSRGGGSSYNEQFF. The whole variable domain, remainder taken from reference TRBV7-3 and TRBJ2-1, is GAGVSQTPSNKVTEKGKYVELRCDPISGHTALYWYRQSLGQGPEFLIYFQGTGAADDSGLPNDRFFAVRPEGSVSTLKIQRTERGDSAVYLCASSRGGGSSYNEQFFGPGTRLTVL.

The chain combines TRBV5-1 with TRBJ1-2, with D unresolved. Germline CDR1 is SGHRS and CDR2 is YFSETQ. This CDR3 is built from 14 residues. The V end lost 5 bases, the J end lost 5 bases, and 16 bases lay between the germline ends. CDR3 in amino acids: CASRKEEVSYGYTF. The DNA of the CDR3 is TGCGCCAGCAGAAAAGAGGAGGTATCATATGGCTACACCTTC.

CDR3 residues: CASSLAGTRNTGELFF. CDR3 DNA: TGTGCCAGCAGCTTAGCCGGGACACGAAACACCGGGGAGCTGTTTTTT. The chain employs TRBV7-2 and TRBJ2-2, with D maybe TRBD1 (6 bases). V lost 0 bases and J 2 bases, leaving 10 bases between the germline ends. The CDR3 runs to 16 residues. Germline values: CDR1 SGHTA, CDR2 FQGNSA.

V gene TRBV28 combines with J gene TRBJ2-7; TRBD1 matches at 8 bases. This CDR3 region has 14 residues. Germline lookup yields CDR1 MDHEN and CDR2 SYDVKM. Trimming at V came to 5 bases and at J to 11 bases, leaving 14 bases not matched to a gene. For the CDR3, the DNA is TGTGCCAGCAGTCCCCACTTACAGGGGGATGGGGAGTACTTC. Translated: CASSPHLQGDGEYF.

The V gene is TRBV4-3, the J gene TRBJ1-2; D not certain. The CDR3 contains 14 residues. V lost 0 bases to trimming and J lost 2 bases, with 7 bases between them. CDR1 and CDR2 from the germline V gene are LGHNA and YSLEER. The CDR3 is CASSQETENYGYTF. CDR3 DNA sequence: TGCGCCAGCAGCCAAGAAACGGAGAACTATGGCTACACCTTC.

The chain uses TRBV7-9 and TRBJ2-1, with TRBD2 identical over 12 bases. The trim removed 4 bases at V and 1 base at J, leaving 2 bases unmatched. The CDR3 totals 16 residues. Germline loops: CDR1 SEHNR, CDR2 FQNEAQ (reference sequence). DNA of the CDR3: TGTGCCAGCAGCTCGACTAGCGGGAGATCCTACAATGAGCAGTTCTTC. As protein: CASSSTSGRSYNEQFF.

This chain uses TRBV9 with TRBJ2-5; TRBD2 matches 11 bases. With 4 bases clipped from V and 4 bases from J, the junction kept 3 bases outside the gene matches. This CDR3 has 14 amino acids. Germline-derived CDR1 and CDR2 are SGDLS and YYNGEE. The chain's CDR3 is CASSYGLAGETQYF. The DNA for the CDR3 is TGTGCCAGCAGCTACGGACTAGCGGGAGAGACCCAGTACTTC.

This clone has only one observation. V usage is TRBV7-8 and J usage is TRBJ2-7; D is possibly TRBD1 or TRBD2 (6 bases each). The germline V gene encodes CDR1 SGHVS and CDR2 FQNEAQ. CDR3 length equals 14 residues. With 5 bases removed from V and 5 bases from J, the gap between germline ends came to 16 bases. DNA of the CDR3: TGTGCCAGCAGCCCCGGGGGCAGGGGTGACGAGCAGTACTTC. Translated: CASSPGGRGDEQYF.

Comment on this clone: Other DNA variants within this sample encode the same CDR3. This chain joins TRBV9 and TRBJ2-7; 7 bases are a match to TRBD1. The V and J ends lost 2 bases and 4 bases, in that order; junction bases with no gene match: 6. Germline CDR1 SGDLS, CDR2 YYNGEE. The CDR3 is 14 residues long. The CDR3 DNA is TGTGCCAGCAGCGTGGGGACAGAACCTTACGAGCAGTACTTC. Its translation: CASSVGTEPYEQYF.